The subject of this entry is one T cell receptor beta chain. The ends were cut back, 2 bases at V and 0 bases at J, with 5 bases in the middle. Germline loops: CDR1 MNHNS, CDR2 SASEGT. The CDR3 is 14 residues long. TCRdb reprocessed the 5' RACE reads with MiXCR, giving one entry per CDR3 protein. The sample consists of around 670,000 distinct CDR3 sequences, around 6.1% of them appearing once. This specimen belongs to a study of identical twins. Input material: naive T cells sorted from blood. This receptor was identified in a man aged 18 to 29 in good health. The chain links TRBV6-1 to TRBJ1-5, with D hard to call. In DNA form, the CDR3 reads TGTGCCAGCAGTGAAACAGCTAGCAATCAGCCCCAGCATTTT. Translated: CASSETASNQPQHF.